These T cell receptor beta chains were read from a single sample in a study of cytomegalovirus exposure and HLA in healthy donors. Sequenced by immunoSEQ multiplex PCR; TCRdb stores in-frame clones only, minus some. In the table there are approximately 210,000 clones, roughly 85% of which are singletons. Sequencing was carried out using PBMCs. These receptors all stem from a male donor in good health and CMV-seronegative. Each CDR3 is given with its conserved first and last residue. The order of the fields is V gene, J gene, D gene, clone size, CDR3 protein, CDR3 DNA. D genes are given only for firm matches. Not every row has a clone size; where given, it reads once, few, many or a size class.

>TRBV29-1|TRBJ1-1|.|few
CSVEGGGNTEAFF
TGCAGCGTTGAAGGCGGGGGGAACACTGAAGCTTTCTTT
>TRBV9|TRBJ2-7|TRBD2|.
CASSGERGGYEQYF
TGTGCCAGCAGCGGGGAACGGGGGGGCTACGAGCAGTACTTC
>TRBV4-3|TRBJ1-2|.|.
CASSGTSDFYGYTF
TGCGCCAGCAGTGGTACGTCAGACTTCTATGGCTACACCTTC
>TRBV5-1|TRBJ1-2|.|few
CASSSGGGAGEGYTF
TGCGCCAGCAGCTCGGGGGGAGGCGCGGGAGAAGGCTACACCTTC
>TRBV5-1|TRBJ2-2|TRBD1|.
CASSLAGTGNTGELFF
TGCGCCAGCAGCTTGGCCGGGACAGGGAACACCGGGGAGCTGTTTTTT
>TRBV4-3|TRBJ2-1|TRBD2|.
CASRPSASGRGNEQFF
TGCGCCAGCAGACCGTCTGCGAGCGGGAGGGGGAATGAGCAGTTCTTC
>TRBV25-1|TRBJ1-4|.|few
CASSEPKGVNEKLFF
TGTGCCAGCAGCGAACCAAAAGGGGTTAATGAAAAACTGTTTTTT
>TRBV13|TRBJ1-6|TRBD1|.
CASSLRQGSSPLHF
TGTGCCAGCAGCTTACGACAGGGCAGTTCACCCCTCCACTTT
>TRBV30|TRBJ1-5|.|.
CAWNPGGGGQPQHF
TGTGCCTGGAACCCGGGGGGGGGAGGTCAGCCCCAGCATTTT
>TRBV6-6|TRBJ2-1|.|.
CASIYRGGLGDEQFF
TGTGCCAGCATTTACAGGGGGGGATTAGGGGATGAGCAGTTCTTC
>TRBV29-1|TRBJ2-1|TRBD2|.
CSVEGRGDINEQFF
TGCAGCGTTGAAGGGCGGGGGGACATCAATGAGCAGTTCTTC
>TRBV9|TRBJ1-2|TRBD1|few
CASSVGGTGFEVTF
TGTGCCAGCAGCGTTGGGGGGACAGGGTTTGAAGTAACCTTC
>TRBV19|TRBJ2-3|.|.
CASSASDSQDTQYF
TGTGCCAGTAGTGCGTCAGACTCCCAAGATACGCAGTATTTT
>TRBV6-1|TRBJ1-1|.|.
CASSDWEDGPEAFF
TGTGCCAGCAGTGATTGGGAGGACGGGCCTGAAGCTTTCTTT
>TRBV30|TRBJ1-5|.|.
CAWSVGRDFEYSNQPQHF
TGTGCCTGGAGTGTAGGCCGGGACTTCGAGTATAGCAATCAGCCCCAGCATTTT
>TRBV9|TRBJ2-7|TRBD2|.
CASSGTGTSGSVGAYEQYF
TGTGCCAGCAGCGGAACCGGGACTAGCGGGTCAGTTGGCGCGTACGAGCAGTACTTC
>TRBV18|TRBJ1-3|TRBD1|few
CASSPRGQQSGNTIYF
TGTGCCAGCTCACCGAGGGGACAGCAAAGTGGAAACACCATATATTTT
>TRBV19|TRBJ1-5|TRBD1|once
CASSILGGQGGNQPQHF
TGTGCCAGTAGTATTTTGGGGGGACAGGGTGGTAATCAGCCCCAGCATTTT
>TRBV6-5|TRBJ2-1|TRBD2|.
CASSFSSLAVNNEQFF
TGTGCCAGCAGTTTTTCTTCGCTAGCGGTGAACAATGAGCAGTTCTTC
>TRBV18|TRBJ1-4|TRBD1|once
CASSPAGQGLELFF
TGTGCCAGCTCACCAGCCGGACAGGGTTTAGAACTGTTTTTT
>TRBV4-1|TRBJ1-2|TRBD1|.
CASSQEVGTADYGYTF
TGCGCCAGCAGCCAAGAAGTAGGGACAGCAGATTATGGCTACACCTTC
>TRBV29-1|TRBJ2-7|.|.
CSARSPGIGQYF
TGCAGCGCCCGAAGTCCCGGGATTGGGCAGTACTTC
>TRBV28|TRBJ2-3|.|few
CASSSSADTQYF
TGTGCCAGCAGTTCAAGCGCAGATACGCAGTATTTT
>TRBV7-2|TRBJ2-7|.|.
CASSGGRGAAYEQYF
TGTGCCAGCAGCGGGGGTCGGGGGGCCGCGTACGAGCAGTACTTC
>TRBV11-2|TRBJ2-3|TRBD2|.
CASSLGPSGIEYF
TGTGCCAGCAGCTTAGGGCCTAGCGGGATCGAGTATTTT
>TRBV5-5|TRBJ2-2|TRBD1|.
CASSLSGTGNTGELFF
TGTGCCAGCAGCTTGTCCGGGACAGGGAACACCGGGGAGCTGTTTTTT
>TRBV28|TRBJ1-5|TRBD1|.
CASSLTGVRQPQHF
TGTGCCAGCAGCCTGACAGGGGTGCGACAGCCCCAGCATTTT
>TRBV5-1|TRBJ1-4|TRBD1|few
CASSSDRAVEKLFF
TGCGCCAGCAGCTCAGACAGGGCGGTAGAAAAACTGTTTTTT
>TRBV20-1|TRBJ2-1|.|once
CSATPGNEQFF
TGCAGTGCGACCCCGGGCAATGAGCAGTTCTTC
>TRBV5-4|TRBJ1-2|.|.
CASSLKQGAVSYTF
TGTGCCAGCAGCCTGAAACAGGGTGCGGTTAGCTACACCTTC
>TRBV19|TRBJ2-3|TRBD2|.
CASSGGIDTQYF
TGTGCCAGTAGCGGGGGGATAGATACGCAGTATTTT
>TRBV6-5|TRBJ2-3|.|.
CASGSPDTQYF
TGTGCCAGCGGGAGTCCGGATACGCAGTATTTT
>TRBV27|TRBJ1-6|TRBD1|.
CASSLGQGDISPLHF
TGTGCCAGCAGCCTGGGACAGGGGGATATCTCACCCCTCCACTTT
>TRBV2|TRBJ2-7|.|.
CASSDGTMGYEQYF
TGTGCCAGCAGTGACGGGACAATGGGATACGAGCAGTACTTC
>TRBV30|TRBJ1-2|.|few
CAWSPTNYGYTF
TGTGCCTGGAGTCCAACTAACTATGGCTACACCTTC
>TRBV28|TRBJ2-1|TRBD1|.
CASSFYGDPGGYNEQFF
TGTGCCAGCAGTTTCTACGGGGATCCAGGGGGCTACAATGAGCAGTTCTTC
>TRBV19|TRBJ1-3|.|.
CASSRRGGAAGNTIYF
TGTGCCAGTAGCCGGCGGGGGGGAGCAGCTGGAAACACCATATATTTT
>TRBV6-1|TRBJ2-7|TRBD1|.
CASRAGTGGTYEQYF
TGTGCCAGCAGGGCCGGGACAGGGGGCACCTACGAGCAGTACTTC
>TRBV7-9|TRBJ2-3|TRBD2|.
CASSLALAGDTQYF
TGTGCCAGCAGCTTAGCCCTAGCGGGAGATACGCAGTATTTT
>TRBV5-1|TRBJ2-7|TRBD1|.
CASSLGTGFNEQYF
TGCGCCAGCAGCTTGGGGACAGGGTTCAACGAGCAGTACTTC
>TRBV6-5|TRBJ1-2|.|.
CASSYSYGNYGYTF
TGTGCCAGCAGTTACTCCTACGGGAACTATGGCTACACCTTC